Below, 22 T cell receptor beta chains from the same sample are listed, as sequenced in a study of blood T cell repertoires in COVID-19. Sequenced by immunoSEQ multiplex PCR; TCRdb stores in-frame clones only, minus some. The data contain almost 500,000 clones, roughly nine tenths of them singletons. The sequenced sample was PBMCs or T cells enriched from blood (not recorded which). These receptors came from a woman in her fifties or sixties who had recovered from COVID-19.

The chain links TRBV5-1 to TRBJ1-2, with D perhaps TRBD1 (6 bases). V lost 0 bases and J 2 bases, leaving 14 bases between the germline ends. This CDR3 has 16 residues. Germline-derived CDR1 and CDR2 are SGHRS and YFSETQ. The CDR3 DNA follows: TGCGCCAGCAGCTTGGCGGGCACCAGGGGAAACTATGGCTACACCTTC. Amino acids: CASSLAGTRGNYGYTF.

This chain uses TRBV11-2 with TRBJ2-2; D unresolved. V was trimmed by 7 bases and J by 0 bases, leaving 15 bases between them. The CDR3 sequence is 16 residues long. Germline assignment: CDR1 SGHAT and CDR2 FQNNGV. The CDR3 region is CASTIGTVSNTGELFF. In nucleotides, the CDR3 is TGTGCCAGCACCATAGGTACAGTTTCGAACACCGGGGAGCTGTTTTTT.

The chain carries TRBV18 and TRBJ1-6; no firm D call. V lost 3 bases to trimming and J lost 7 bases, with 10 bases between them. From germline, CDR1 is KGHSH and CDR2 LQKENI. This CDR3 has 14 residues. The CDR3 spells CASSPTTVNSPLHF. The CDR3 DNA reads as TGTGCCAGCTCACCGACAACTGTGAATTCACCCCTCCACTTT.

This chain connects TRBV29-1 to TRBJ2-1, with D possibly being TRBD2 (6 bases). Germline CDR1 reads SQVTM; CDR2 reads ANQGSEA. The germline V and J ends were trimmed by 6 bases and 10 bases, with 19 bases remaining between them. This CDR3 is 13 amino acids long. This chain's CDR3 is CSVGGTRRAEQFF. The CDR3 region has the DNA TGCAGCGTCGGAGGGACTCGGAGAGCAGAGCAGTTCTTC.

Written as DNA, the CDR3 is TGTGCCAGCAGTTCTGATGGGGGGGGAAACACCATATATTTT. Its protein product is CASSSDGGGNTIYF. The chain uses TRBV2 and TRBJ1-3, with D perhaps TRBD1 (5 bases). There are 14 residues in the CDR3. The V gene's germline CDR1 is SNHLY and CDR2 FYNNEI. V gave up 5 bases and J gave up 4 bases, with 12 bases separating them. The whole variable domain, remainder taken from reference TRBV2 and TRBJ1-3, is EPEVTQTPSHQVTQMGQEVILRCVPISNHLYFYWYRQILGQKVEFLVSFYNNEISEKSEIFDDQFSVERPDGSNFTLKIRSTKLEDSAMYFCASSSDGGGNTIYFGEGSWLTVV.

The chain recombines TRBV2 with TRBJ2-7, with 9 positions matching TRBD2. The length of the CDR3 is 14 residues. The J segment lost 4 bases and the V segment lost 7 bases, leaving 8 bases of the junction unmatched. Germline V gives CDR1 SNHLY, CDR2 FYNNEI. CDR3 sequence (DNA): TGTGCCAGCACCCTTGGCGGGGGGGCGTACGAGCAGTACTTC. It encodes CASTLGGGAYEQYF.

The chain has TRBV6-2 or TRBV6-3 and TRBJ2-5, with 12 nucleotides matching TRBD1. CDR3 length: 16 amino acids. Trimming took 2 bases from V and 2 from J; bases not matched to a gene: 3. CDR1 and CDR2 from the germline V gene are MNHEY and SVGEGT. The CDR3 sequence is CASSYGTGGLQETQYF. As DNA, the CDR3 is TGTGCCAGCAGTTACGGGACAGGGGGCCTACAAGAGACCCAGTACTTC.

The rearrangement uses TRBV14 and TRBJ1-2; D gene unclear. V lost 0 bases to trimming and J lost 4 bases, with 6 bases between them. Germline V gene sequence: CDR1 SGHDN, CDR2 FVKESK. The CDR3 covers 13 residues. CDR3 in amino acids: CASSQEFSYGYTF. The CDR3, as DNA: TGTGCCAGCAGCCAAGAATTCAGCTATGGCTACACCTTC.

The rearrangement uses TRBV19 and TRBJ2-2; no clear D gene. From germline, CDR1 is LNHDA and CDR2 SQIVND (reference sequence). V lost 4 bases and J 1 base, leaving 13 bases between the germline ends. The CDR3 consists of 16 residues. CDR3 region: CASSTPSNQNTGELFF. CDR3 DNA sequence: TGTGCCAGTAGTACACCAAGCAATCAGAACACCGGGGAGCTGTTTTTT. Full variable domain (outside the CDR3, taken from reference TRBV19 and TRBJ2-2): DGGITQSPKYLFRKEGQNVTLSCEQNLNHDAMYWYRQDPGQGLRLIYYSQIVNDFQKGDIAEGYSVSREKKESFPLTVTSAQKNPTAFYLCASSTPSNQNTGELFFGEGSRLTVL.

The chain is built from TRBV19 and TRBJ1-5, with TRBD1 as a possible D gene (6 bases). V was clipped by 7 bases and J by 2 bases, with 15 bases between them. The CDR3 covers 15 residues. Germline CDR1 LNHDA, CDR2 SQIVND (reference sequence). Here the CDR3 DNA reads TGTGCCAGTATTAAGGCAGGGGTGGGCAATCAGCCCCAGCATTTT. Its protein is CASIKAGVGNQPQHF.

The chain couples TRBV29-1 to TRBJ2-2, with a possible D match to TRBD2 (6 bases). The CDR3 runs to 15 residues. Trimming pared 6 bases from V and 6 bases from J, leaving 20 bases between. Germline CDR1 SQVTM, CDR2 ANQGSEA. CDR3 loop: CSVLGRLGGAGELFF. In DNA form, the CDR3 reads TGCAGCGTCCTAGGACGGCTTGGCGGGGCCGGGGAGCTGTTTTTT.

The chain combines TRBV2 with TRBJ1-1, with D maybe TRBD1 (6 bases). V was cut by 5 bases and J by 1 base, with 11 bases left in between. This CDR3 is built from 14 residues. The germline V gene encodes CDR1 SNHLY and CDR2 FYNNEI. The CDR3 protein is CASSRSGANTEAFF. Here the CDR3 DNA reads TGTGCCAGCAGTCGGTCAGGGGCGAACACTGAAGCTTTCTTT.

This chain uses TRBV7-8 with TRBJ1-1; 8 bases agree with TRBD1. Germline CDR1 is SGHVS and CDR2 is FQNEAQ. V was pared by 1 base and J by 5 bases, with 9 bases of the junction left unmatched. The CDR3 totals 16 residues. The CDR3 DNA is TGTGCCAGCAGCTTAGTAGAAGGACAGGGTCGTACTGAAGCTTTCTTT. Protein sequence: CASSLVEGQGRTEAFF.

This chain links TRBV7-9 with TRBJ1-2; D gene uncertain. The V and J ends lost 0 bases and 4 bases respectively, with 9 bases between them. This CDR3 contains 14 residues. The V gene's germline CDR1 is SEHNR and CDR2 FQNEAQ (reference sequence). The DNA of the CDR3 is TGTGCCAGCAGCTTAGCACAGCCTTTCTATGGCTACACCTTC. Protein sequence: CASSLAQPFYGYTF. Combining the CDR3 with reference TRBV7-9 and TRBJ1-2 gives the whole variable domain DTGVSQNPRHKITKRGQNVTFRCDPISEHNRLYWYRQTLGQGPEFLTYFQNEAQLEKSRLLSDRFSAERPKGSFSTLEIQRTEQGDSAMYLCASSLAQPFYGYTFGSGTRLTVV.

At least ten counts were recorded for this clone. The rearrangement uses TRBV24-1 and TRBJ2-3, with a weak D call TRBD1 (6 bases). The CDR3 loop spans 13 amino acids. Germline V gene lookup returns CDR1 KGHDR and CDR2 SFDVKD. Trimming left V 11 bases short and J 2 bases short, with 13 bases between. CDR3 residues: CAIQDRTTDTQYF. The CDR3 bases are TGTGCCATCCAGGACAGAACCACAGATACGCAGTATTTT.

The chain uses TRBV11-2 and TRBJ2-7; no reliable D call. Germline V gene sequence: CDR1 SGHAT, CDR2 FQNNGV. Trimming shortened V by 5 bases and J by 7 bases, and 9 bases separated the two germline ends. The CDR3 sequence is 11 residues long. CDR3 sequence reads: CASSPLMEQYF. Written as DNA, the CDR3 is TGTGCCAGCAGCCCACTGATGGAGCAGTACTTC. Looking up the rest from reference TRBV11-2 and TRBJ2-7 gives the full variable domain: EAGVAQSPRYKIIEKRQSVAFWCNPISGHATLYWYQQILGQGPKLLIQFQNNGVVDDSQLPKDRFSAERLKGVDSTLKIQPAKLEDSAVYLCASSPLMEQYFGPGTRLTVT.

The V gene is TRBV5-1, the J gene TRBJ2-6, with D tentatively TRBD1 (5 bases). Germline assignment: CDR1 SGHRS and CDR2 YFSETQ. Trimming removed 5 bases at V and 2 bases at J, with 14 bases between. The CDR3 has 16 amino acids. The chain's CDR3 is CASRHETVPGANVLTF. CDR3 nucleotide sequence: TGCGCCAGCAGACATGAGACAGTCCCTGGGGCCAACGTCCTGACTTTC.

The rearrangement joins TRBV6-5 to TRBJ2-3; unclear D gene. V lost 6 bases and J 0 bases, leaving 13 bases between the germline ends. The CDR3 has 15 residues. The germline V gene has CDR1 MNHEY and CDR2 SVGAGI. CDR3 protein: CASSLQPSSTDTQYF. The CDR3 nucleotides read TGTGCCAGCAGCTTACAGCCATCTAGCACAGATACGCAGTATTTT.

The CDR3 bases are TGTGCCAGAAGCCTACGGGGGGCCAAAAACATTCAGTACTTC. It encodes CARSLRGAKNIQYF. J is TRBJ2-4 and V is TRBV5-3, with a tentative D call TRBD2 (6 bases). TRBV5-3 is classed as an ORF, of uncertain function. V was shortened by 4 bases and J by 1 base, with 9 bases between the two germline ends. The CDR3 contains 14 residues.

In the case of this clone: A read error may produce the germline difference seen at one junction end. The chain uses TRBV2 and TRBJ1-1, with TRBD1 as a possible D gene (6 bases). This CDR3 comprises 12 residues. Germline CDR1 SNHLY, CDR2 FYNNEI. DNA of the CDR3: TGTGCCAGCCTTAAGGGGGTGACGGATTGGATCTTT. Residues: CASLKGVTDWIF.

The chain is built from TRBV7-2 and TRBJ2-3; 8 bases fit TRBD2. Germline CDR1 is SGHTA and CDR2 is FQGNSA. Losses at the gene ends were 2 bases for V and 2 bases for J; bases not matched to a gene: 9. The CDR3 is made up of 17 amino acids. CDR3 amino acids: CASSLRVGGGYTDTQYF. CDR3 sequence (DNA): TGTGCCAGCAGCTTACGAGTCGGGGGGGGTTACACAGATACGCAGTATTTT.

V usage is TRBV12-5 and J usage is TRBJ1-1; 9 bases align to TRBD1. This CDR3 contains 14 residues. The J segment lost 4 bases and the V segment lost 6 bases, leaving 6 bases of the junction unmatched. Germline CDR1 and CDR2: LGHNT and FRNRAP. The chain's CDR3 is CASGDTGGGTEAFF. In DNA, the CDR3 is TGTGCTAGTGGGGATACAGGGGGCGGCACTGAAGCTTTCTTT.